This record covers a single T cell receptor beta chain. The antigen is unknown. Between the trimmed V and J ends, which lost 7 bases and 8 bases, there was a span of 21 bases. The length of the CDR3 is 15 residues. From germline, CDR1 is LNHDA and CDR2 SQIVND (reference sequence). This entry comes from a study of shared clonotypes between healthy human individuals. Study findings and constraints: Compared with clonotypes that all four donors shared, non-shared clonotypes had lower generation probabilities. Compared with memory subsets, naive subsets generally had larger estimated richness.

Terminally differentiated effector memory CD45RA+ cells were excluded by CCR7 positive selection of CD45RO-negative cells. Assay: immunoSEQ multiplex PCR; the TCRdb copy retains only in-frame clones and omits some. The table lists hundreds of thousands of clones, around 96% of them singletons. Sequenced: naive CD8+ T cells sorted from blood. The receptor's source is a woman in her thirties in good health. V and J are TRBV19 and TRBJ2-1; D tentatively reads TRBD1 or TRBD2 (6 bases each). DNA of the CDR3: TGTGCCAGTAACCGGGCCGGGGGCGGTTTTGATGAGCAGTTCTTC. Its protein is CASNRAGGGFDEQFF.